The following is a T cell receptor (beta chain) sequence with its context. These data come from a study of blood T cell repertoires in COVID-19. Study-level background: Researchers got acute and convalescent COVID-19 samples from the United States, Italy and Spain. PBMCs, B-cell-depleted T cells, or T cells provided the cDNA or gDNA that made up the material.

In the authors' workflow: Researchers report that nucleated cell counts were estimated from reference gene primer amplification. This table comes from immunoSEQ multiplex PCR, and its TCRdb copy is limited to in-frame clones, with some not included. V and J calls plus clone size are reproduced from that table; the DNA served to infer D and trimming. Of 280,000 or so clones listed, about 90% are singletons. The CDR3 sequence is 15 residues long. Germline assignment: CDR1 MDHEN and CDR2 SYDVKM. Trimming cost V 10 bases and J 4 bases; bases outside gene matches: 16. Specimen: peripheral blood. The genes are TRBV28 and TRBJ2-7; 7 bases fit TRBD1. This TCR derives from a woman in her twenties or thirties who had recovered from COVID-19. CDR3 sequence reads: CATGGPGQTSYEQYF. The DNA for the CDR3 is TGTGCCACTGGGGGCCCGGGACAGACTTCGTACGAGCAGTACTTC.